These T cell receptor beta chains were read from a single sample in a study of blood T cell repertoires in COVID-19. Assay used: immunoSEQ multiplex PCR; TCRdb lists only in-frame clones, some missing. The sample shows 20,000 to 30,000 clones, roughly three quarters of them seen only once. The sequencing input was peripheral blood. Source of these receptors: a man at least 80 years old with active or convalescent COVID-19. The CDR3 runs from the conserved cysteine through the conserved F or W. Fields, in order: CDR3 length, J gene, D gene, clone size, V gene, CDR3 DNA, CDR3 protein. D genes are given only for firm matches. A row's size may be missing; if present it is once, few, many or a size class.

14	TRBJ1-6	TRBD1	few	TRBV6-1	TGTGCCAGCAGTGAGGACAGGGTCAACTCACCCCTCCACTTT	CASSEDRVNSPLHF
14	TRBJ1-2	.	.	TRBV28	TGTGCCAGCAAGACTCCCGGGACATTCCATGGCTACACCTTC	CASKTPGTFHGYTF
17	TRBJ1-5	.	.	TRBV19	TGTGCCAGTAGTGCCCGGCAGGTCCGAAATAGCAATCAGCCCCAGCATTTT	CASSARQVRNSNQPQHF
14	TRBJ1-2	.	few	TRBV25-1	TGTGCCAGCAGTGAACAGGGGCAGAACTATGGCTACACCTTC	CASSEQGQNYGYTF
13	TRBJ2-2	TRBD2	.	TRBV28	TGTGCCACTAATAGCGGGAGCGTCGGGGAGCTGTTTTTT	CATNSGSVGELFF
15	TRBJ1-6	.	.	TRBV7-2	TGTGCCAGCAGTTCCGGGACAACGACTAATTCACCCCTCCACTTT	CASSSGTTTNSPLHF
13	TRBJ2-7	TRBD1	few	TRBV7-9	TGTGCCAGCAACCCGGCAGGGGGCTACGAGCAGTACTTC	CASNPAGGYEQYF
15	TRBJ2-1	TRBD2	.	TRBV2	TGTGCCAGCAGGGCCGGGACTAGCAGATACAATGAGCAGTTCTTC	CASRAGTSRYNEQFF
13	TRBJ2-7	TRBD1	.	TRBV12-3/TRBV12-4	TGTGCCAGCACCCAGGACAGGGCCTACGAGCAGTACTTC	CASTQDRAYEQYF
19	TRBJ2-7	TRBD2	.	TRBV18	TGTGCCAGCTCATCGGGGACGGGGACTAGCGGGAGTGGGGCCTACGAGCAGTACTTC	CASSSGTGTSGSGAYEQYF
15	TRBJ2-1	.	.	TRBV5-8	TGTGCCAGCAGCTTATATGTGCAGGGGCCCAATGAGCAGTTCTTC	CASSLYVQGPNEQFF
16	TRBJ2-1	.	few	TRBV18	TGTGCCAGCTCAAAAGATTCGCAGGGATCCTACAATGAGCAGTTCTTC	CASSKDSQGSYNEQFF
15	TRBJ1-6	.	.	TRBV19	TGTGCCAGTAGGGGATTGCCACAGGTATCGTCACCCCTCCACTTT	CASRGLPQVSSPLHF
14	TRBJ1-1	.	.	TRBV7-2	TGTGCCAGCAGCTATAGGGGGACGAACACTGAAGCTTTCTTT	CASSYRGTNTEAFF
15	TRBJ1-2	TRBD1	.	TRBV7-2	TGTGCCAGCAGCTTAGGGAGGACAGGGATTAATGGCTACACCTTC	CASSLGRTGINGYTF
14	TRBJ2-3	TRBD1	.	TRBV7-3	TGTGCCAGCAGCCCGCAGGGGGCGGGAGATACGCAGTATTTT	CASSPQGAGDTQYF
16	TRBJ2-7	.	.	TRBV24-1	TGTGCCACCAGTGATTCAGGCCGGGGAAGACCCGACGAGCAGTACTTC	CATSDSGRGRPDEQYF
13	TRBJ1-1	.	.	TRBV18	TGTGCCAGCTCACCAAACAGGAACACTGAAGCTTTCTTT	CASSPNRNTEAFF
13	TRBJ2-1	.	.	TRBV15	TGTGCCACCAGCGCAGGGAATGACAATGAGCAGTTCTTC	CATSAGNDNEQFF
14	TRBJ1-5	.	once	TRBV19	TGTGCCAGTAGGGTAGGAAGGGGTAATCAGCCCCAGCATTTT	CASRVGRGNQPQHF